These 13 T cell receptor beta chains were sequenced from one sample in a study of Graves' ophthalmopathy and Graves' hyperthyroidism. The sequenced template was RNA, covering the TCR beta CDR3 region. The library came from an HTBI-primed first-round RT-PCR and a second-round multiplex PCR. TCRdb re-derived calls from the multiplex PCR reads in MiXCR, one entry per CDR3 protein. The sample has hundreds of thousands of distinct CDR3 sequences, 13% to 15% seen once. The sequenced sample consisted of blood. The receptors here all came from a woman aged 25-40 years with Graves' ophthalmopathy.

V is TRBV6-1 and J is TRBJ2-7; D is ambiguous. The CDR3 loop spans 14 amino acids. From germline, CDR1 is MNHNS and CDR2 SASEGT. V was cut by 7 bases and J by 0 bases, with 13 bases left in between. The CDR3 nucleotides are TGTGCCAGCACCCGGCGGTACAACTCCTACGAGCAGTACTTC. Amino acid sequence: CASTRRYNSYEQYF.

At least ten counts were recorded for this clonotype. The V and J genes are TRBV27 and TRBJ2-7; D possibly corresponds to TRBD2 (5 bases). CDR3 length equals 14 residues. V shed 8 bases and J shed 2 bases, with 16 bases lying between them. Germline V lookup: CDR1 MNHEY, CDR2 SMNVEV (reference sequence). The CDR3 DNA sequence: TGTGCCAGCTCCCGAAGCGGCGCAACCTACGAGCAGTACTTC. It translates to CASSRSGATYEQYF.

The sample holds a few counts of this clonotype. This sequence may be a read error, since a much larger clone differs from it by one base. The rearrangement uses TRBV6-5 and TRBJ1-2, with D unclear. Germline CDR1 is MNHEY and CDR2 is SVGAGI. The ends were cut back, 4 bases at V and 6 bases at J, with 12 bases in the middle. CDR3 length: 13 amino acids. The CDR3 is CASSFLRENGYTF. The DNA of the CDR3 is TGTGCCAGCAGTTTCCTGCGGGAAAATGGCTACACCTTC.

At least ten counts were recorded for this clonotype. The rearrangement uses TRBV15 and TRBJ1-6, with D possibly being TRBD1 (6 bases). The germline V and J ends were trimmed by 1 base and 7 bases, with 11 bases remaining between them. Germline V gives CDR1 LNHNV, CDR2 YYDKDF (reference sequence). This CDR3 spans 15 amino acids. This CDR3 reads CATSRVRGGNSPLHF. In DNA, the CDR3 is TGTGCCACCAGCAGAGTCAGGGGAGGGAATTCACCCCTCCACTTT.

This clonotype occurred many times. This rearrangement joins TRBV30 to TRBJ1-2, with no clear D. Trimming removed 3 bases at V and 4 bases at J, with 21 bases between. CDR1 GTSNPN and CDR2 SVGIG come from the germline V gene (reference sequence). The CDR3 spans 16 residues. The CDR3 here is CAWSARLRRGGYGYTF. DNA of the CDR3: TGTGCCTGGAGCGCCCGTTTGCGGCGAGGAGGCTATGGCTACACCTTC.

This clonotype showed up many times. In DNA form, the CDR3 reads TGTGCCAGCAGGCGCCTTATGAACACTGAAGCTTTCTTT. As protein: CASRRLMNTEAFF. The chain is built from TRBV6-1 and TRBJ1-1; the D is unclear. Trimming shortened V by 6 bases and J by 0 bases, and 8 bases separated the two germline ends. This CDR3 is 13 amino acids long. CDR1 and CDR2 from the germline V gene are MNHNS and SASEGT.

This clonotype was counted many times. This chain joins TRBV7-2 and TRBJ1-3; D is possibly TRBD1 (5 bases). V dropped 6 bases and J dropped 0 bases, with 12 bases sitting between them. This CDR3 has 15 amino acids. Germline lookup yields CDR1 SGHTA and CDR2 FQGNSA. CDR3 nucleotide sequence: TGTGCCAGCAGACGGGACGGCCTCTCTGGAAACACCATATATTTT. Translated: CASRRDGLSGNTIYF.

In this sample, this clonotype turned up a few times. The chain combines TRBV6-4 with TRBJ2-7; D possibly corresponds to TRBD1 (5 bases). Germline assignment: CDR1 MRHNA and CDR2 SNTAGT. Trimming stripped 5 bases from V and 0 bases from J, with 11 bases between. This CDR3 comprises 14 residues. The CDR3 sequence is CASSYVRDSYEQYF. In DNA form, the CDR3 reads TGTGCCAGCAGTTACGTCAGGGACTCCTACGAGCAGTACTTC.

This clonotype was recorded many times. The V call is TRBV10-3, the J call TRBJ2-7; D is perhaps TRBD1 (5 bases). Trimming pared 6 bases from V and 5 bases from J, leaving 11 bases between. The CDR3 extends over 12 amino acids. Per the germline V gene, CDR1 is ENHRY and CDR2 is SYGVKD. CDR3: CAISLTEDEQYF. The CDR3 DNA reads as TGTGCCATCAGCCTGACAGAAGACGAGCAGTACTTC.

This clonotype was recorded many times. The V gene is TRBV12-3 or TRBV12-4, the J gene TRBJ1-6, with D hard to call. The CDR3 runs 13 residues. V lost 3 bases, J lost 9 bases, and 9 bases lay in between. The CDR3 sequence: CASSFREASPLHF. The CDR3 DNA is TGTGCCAGCAGTTTTCGTGAAGCTTCACCCCTCCACTTT.

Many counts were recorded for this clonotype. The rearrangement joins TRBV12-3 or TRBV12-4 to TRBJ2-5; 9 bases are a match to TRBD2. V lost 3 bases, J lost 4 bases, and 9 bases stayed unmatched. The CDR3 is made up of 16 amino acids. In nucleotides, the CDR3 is TGTGCCAGCAGTTTGGAGTCGGGCGGGGGGGGAGAGACCCAGTACTTC. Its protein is CASSLESGGGGETQYF.

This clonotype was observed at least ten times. CDR3 sequence reads: CASGLDRSSGNTIYF. DNA of the CDR3: TGTGCTAGTGGTTTGGACCGAAGCTCTGGAAACACCATATATTTT. The V and J genes are TRBV12-5 and TRBJ1-3; no clear D gene. Between the trimmed V and J ends, which lost 1 base and 0 bases, there was a span of 7 bases. The CDR3 runs to 15 residues. Per the germline V gene, CDR1 is LGHNT and CDR2 is FRNRAP.

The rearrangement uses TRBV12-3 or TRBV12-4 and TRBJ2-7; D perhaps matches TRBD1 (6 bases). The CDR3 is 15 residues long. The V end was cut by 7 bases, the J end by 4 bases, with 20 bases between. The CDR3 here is CASTRGGQSFYEQYF. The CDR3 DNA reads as TGTGCCAGCACCCGAGGCGGACAGTCCTTTTACGAGCAGTACTTC.